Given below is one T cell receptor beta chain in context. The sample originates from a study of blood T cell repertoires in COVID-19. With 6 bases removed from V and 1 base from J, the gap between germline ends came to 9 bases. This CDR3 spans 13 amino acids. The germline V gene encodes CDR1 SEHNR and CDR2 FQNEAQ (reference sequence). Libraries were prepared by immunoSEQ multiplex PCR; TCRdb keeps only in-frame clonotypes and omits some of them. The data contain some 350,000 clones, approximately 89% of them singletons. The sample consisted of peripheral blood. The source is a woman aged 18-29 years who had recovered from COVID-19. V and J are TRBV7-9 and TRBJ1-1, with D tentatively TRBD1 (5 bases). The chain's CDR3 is CASRSGKNTEAFF. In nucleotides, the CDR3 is TGTGCCAGCAGGTCAGGGAAGAACACTGAAGCTTTCTTT.